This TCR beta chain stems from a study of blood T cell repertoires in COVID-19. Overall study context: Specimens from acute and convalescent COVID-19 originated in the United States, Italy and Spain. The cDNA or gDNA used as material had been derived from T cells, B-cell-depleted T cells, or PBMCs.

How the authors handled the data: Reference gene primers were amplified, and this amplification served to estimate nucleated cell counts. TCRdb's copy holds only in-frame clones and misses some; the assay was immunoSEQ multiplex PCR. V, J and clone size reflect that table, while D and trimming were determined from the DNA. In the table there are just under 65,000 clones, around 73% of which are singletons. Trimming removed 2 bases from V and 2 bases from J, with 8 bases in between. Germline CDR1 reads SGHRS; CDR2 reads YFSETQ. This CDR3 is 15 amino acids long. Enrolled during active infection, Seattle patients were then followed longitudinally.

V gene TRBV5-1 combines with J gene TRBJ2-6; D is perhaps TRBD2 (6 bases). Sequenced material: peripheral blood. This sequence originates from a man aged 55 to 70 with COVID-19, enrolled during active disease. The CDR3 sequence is CASSFGSAGANVLTF. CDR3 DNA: TGCGCCAGCAGCTTCGGGAGCGCTGGGGCCAACGTCCTGACTTTC.